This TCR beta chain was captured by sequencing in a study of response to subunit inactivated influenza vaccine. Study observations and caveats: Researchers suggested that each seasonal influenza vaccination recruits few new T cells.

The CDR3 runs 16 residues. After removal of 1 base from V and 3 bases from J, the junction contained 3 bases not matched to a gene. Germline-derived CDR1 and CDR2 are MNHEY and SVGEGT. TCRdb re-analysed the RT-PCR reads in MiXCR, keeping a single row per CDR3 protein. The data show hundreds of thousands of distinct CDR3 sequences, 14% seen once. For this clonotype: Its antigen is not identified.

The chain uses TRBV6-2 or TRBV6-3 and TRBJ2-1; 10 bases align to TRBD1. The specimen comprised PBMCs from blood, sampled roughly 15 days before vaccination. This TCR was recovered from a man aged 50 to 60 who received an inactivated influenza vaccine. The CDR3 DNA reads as TGTGCCAGCAGTTACTTCGGGACAGGGGACTACAATGAGCAGTTCTTC. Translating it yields CASSYFGTGDYNEQFF.